Following are 6 T cell receptor beta chains from one sample sequenced in a study of metastatic and nonmetastatic thyroid tumors. TCRdb called clones again from the PCR reads with MiXCR. The repertoire holds fewer than 25,000 clones, with around 20% as singletons. Before thyroid surgery, none of the patients had received any treatment. The specimen was blood. The receptor set was obtained from a male donor with papillary thyroid cancer or a benign thyroid nodule (not recorded which). Some clones in this sample may be carry-over from other donors' samples.

This clone was seen repeatedly, ten times or more. A much larger clone is a single base away; this may be a read error. Without the conserved terminal phenylalanine or tryptophan, this CDR3 likely stems from a read error. The V call is TRBV28, the J call TRBJ2-7; D is unresolved. CDR1 and CDR2 (germline): MDHEN, SYDVKM. Trimming left V 3 bases short and J 0 bases short, with 6 bases between. This CDR3 is 13 amino acids long. The CDR3 DNA is TGTGCCAGCAGTTTGGAGAGCTCCTACGAGCAGTACCTC. Protein: CASSLESSYEQYL.

This clone was counted many times. The chain joins TRBV11-3 to TRBJ1-1; tentative D call: TRBD1 (6 bases). The CDR3 spans 18 residues. Germline CDR1 and CDR2: SGHNT and YENEEA. V gave up 0 bases and J gave up 3 bases, with 20 bases separating them. The CDR3 protein is CASSLEGEWGQADTEAFF. The CDR3 region has the DNA TGTGCCAGCAGCTTAGAAGGGGAGTGGGGGCAGGCGGACACTGAAGCTTTCTTT.

This clone was observed at least ten times. The chain joins TRBV6-2 or TRBV6-3 to TRBJ1-1; D gene ambiguous. Germline CDR1 MNHEY, CDR2 SVGEGT. The length of the CDR3 is 14 residues. Trimming shortened V by 6 bases and J by 3 bases, and 14 bases separated the two germline ends. CDR3 region: CASRRHFRDTEAFF. The CDR3 DNA sequence: TGTGCCAGCAGGCGACACTTTCGGGACACTGAAGCTTTCTTT.

This clone qualifies as medium-sized. The chain is built from TRBV28 and TRBJ1-6; D gene unclear. Trimming shortened V by 8 bases and J by 8 bases, and 13 bases separated the two germline ends. CDR1 and CDR2 from the germline V gene are MDHEN and SYDVKM. The CDR3 contains 13 residues. The CDR3 nucleotides are TGTGCCAGCCTGATGGCCGGGGATTCACCCCTCCACTTT. Translated: CASLMAGDSPLHF. Drawing the rest from reference TRBV28 and TRBJ1-6, the complete variable domain is DVKVTQSSRYLVKRTGEKVFLECVQDMDHENMFWYRQDPGLGLRLIYFSYDVKMKEKGDIPEGYSVSREKKERFSLILESASTNQTSMYLCASLMAGDSPLHFGNGTRLTVT.

With respect to this clone: This may be a read error, as it is one base from a much larger clone. J is TRBJ2-2 and V is TRBV6-4, with unresolved D. Trimming cost V 9 bases and J 3 bases, with 11 bases left between them. The CDR3 runs to 13 residues. Germline V gene data show CDR1 as MRHNA and CDR2 as SNTAGT. This chain's CDR3 is CASYSGDTGELFF. CDR3 DNA: TGTGCCAGTTATAGTGGGGACACCGGGGAGCTGTTTTTT.

This clone was counted many times. The chain couples TRBV13 to TRBJ2-1; 8 bases are a match to TRBD2. CDR1 and CDR2 (germline): PRHDT, FYEKMQ (reference sequence). The CDR3 covers 13 residues. J was trimmed by 9 bases and V by 8 bases; bases with no gene match: 9. The CDR3, as DNA: TGTGCCAGCTTTTCTCGGGAGGGGCGTGAGCAGTTCTTC. Its translation: CASFSREGREQFF.